This T cell receptor (beta chain) was observed in a study of OX40 agonist ivuxolimab in advanced cancers. Study in general: Enrolled patients in dose escalation had cancers that were hepatocellular carcinoma, melanoma, renal cell or head and neck cancer. Study-wide points: Nonresponders, in some cases, also had low normalized T-cell clonal expansion.

Assay: immunoSEQ multiplex PCR; the TCRdb copy retains only in-frame clones and omits some. The table shows roughly 100,000 clones, with around nine tenths occurring only once. Exclusion of a patient followed from autoimmune disease history or systemic immunosuppression. V lost 6 bases to trimming and J lost 6 bases; unmatched junction nucleotides: 11. This CDR3 is 15 amino acids long. Germline V gene sequence: CDR1 MDHEN, CDR2 SYDVKM. Notes on this clone: What it recognizes is unknown.

This TCR derives from an adult with an advanced solid tumor such as melanoma, head and neck, liver or kidney cancer. The sample here was CD4+ or CD8+ T cells sorted from blood, taken in a trial of the OX40 agonist ivuxolimab. The chain has TRBV28 and TRBJ1-1; TRBD1 aligns across 9 bases. The CDR3 DNA sequence: TGTGCCAGCAGAACTCAGACAGGGGGGTTCGCTGAAGCTTTCTTT. Its translation: CASRTQTGGFAEAFF.